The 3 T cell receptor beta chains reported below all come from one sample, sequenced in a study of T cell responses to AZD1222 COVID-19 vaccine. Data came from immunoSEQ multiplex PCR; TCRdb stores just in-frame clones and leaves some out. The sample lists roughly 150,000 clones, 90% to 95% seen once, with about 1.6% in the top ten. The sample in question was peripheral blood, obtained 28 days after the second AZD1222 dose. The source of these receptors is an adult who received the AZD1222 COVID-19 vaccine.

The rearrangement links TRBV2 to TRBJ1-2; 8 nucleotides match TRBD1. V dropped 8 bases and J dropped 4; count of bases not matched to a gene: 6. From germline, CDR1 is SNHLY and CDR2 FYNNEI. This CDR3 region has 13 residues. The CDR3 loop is CASSGGPVYGYTF. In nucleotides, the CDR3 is TGTGCCAGCTCAGGGGGCCCCGTCTATGGCTACACCTTC. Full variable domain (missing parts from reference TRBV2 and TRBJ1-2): EPEVTQTPSHQVTQMGQEVILRCVPISNHLYFYWYRQILGQKVEFLVSFYNNEISEKSEIFDDQFSVERPDGSNFTLKIRSTKLEDSAMYFCASSGGPVYGYTFGSGTRLTVV.

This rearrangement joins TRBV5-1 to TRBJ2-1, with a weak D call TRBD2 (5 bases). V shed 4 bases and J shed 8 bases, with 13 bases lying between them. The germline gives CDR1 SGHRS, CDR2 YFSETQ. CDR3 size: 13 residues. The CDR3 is CASSLPSSDEQFF. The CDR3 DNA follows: TGCGCCAGCAGCCTTCCTAGCAGCGATGAGCAGTTCTTC.

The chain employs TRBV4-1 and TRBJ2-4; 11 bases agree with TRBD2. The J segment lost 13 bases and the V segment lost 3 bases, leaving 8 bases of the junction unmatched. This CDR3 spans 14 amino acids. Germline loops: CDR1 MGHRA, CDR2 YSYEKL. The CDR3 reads CASSQAMGLAAQYF. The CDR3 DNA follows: TGCGCCAGCAGCCAGGCGATGGGACTAGCGGCGCAGTACTTC.